What follows describes a single TCR beta chain. Produced via immunoSEQ multiplex PCR; TCRdb's table is partial and in-frame only. In the table there are 150,000 to 200,000 clones, approximately 85% of which are singletons. Those enrolled, adults aged roughly 18 to 95 years, came from about two dozen US areas. The sample is drawn from a study of blood T cell repertoires in COVID-19. Study-wide context: PBMCs, B-cell-depleted T cells, or T cells were the source of the cDNA or gDNA that made up the material.

CDR3 length: 14 amino acids. The ends were cut back, 4 bases at V and 3 bases at J, with 8 bases in the middle. Germline V CDR1 and CDR2: SGDLS, YYNGEE. This sequence was found in a woman between 18 and 29 years old who had recovered from COVID-19. This chain links TRBV9 with TRBJ2-6; D might be TRBD2 (5 bases). The specimen sequenced was PBMCs or T cells enriched from blood (not recorded which). The CDR3 region is CASSTRGGANVLTF. The CDR3 nucleotides read TGTGCCAGCAGCACCCGGGGTGGGGCCAACGTCCTGACTTTC.